This record covers a single T cell receptor beta chain. This entry comes from a study of PD-L1 blockade in urothelial cancer. Study-wide context: The median number of T cells present in blood samples was 140,000 to 150,000.

PCRs were each spiked with synthetic TCR analog templates. The assay was immunoSEQ multiplex PCR, and TCRdb's table has in-frame clones only and misses some. The data show 35,000 to 45,000 clones, approximately 77% seen once. The CDR3 consists of 14 residues. CDR1 and CDR2 from the germline V gene are MNHNY and SVGAGI (reference sequence). J was trimmed by 5 bases and V by 2 bases; bases with no gene match: 5. The J gene is TRBJ2-5, the V gene TRBV6-6, with 7 bases matching TRBD2. The receptor comes from a man aged 65-85 years with urothelial cancer. Specimen: PBMCs, collected around atezolizumab (anti-PD-L1) treatment. CDR3 protein: CASSYRLAGETQYF. The CDR3, as DNA: TGTGCCAGCAGTTACCGACTAGCCGGGGAGACCCAGTACTTC.